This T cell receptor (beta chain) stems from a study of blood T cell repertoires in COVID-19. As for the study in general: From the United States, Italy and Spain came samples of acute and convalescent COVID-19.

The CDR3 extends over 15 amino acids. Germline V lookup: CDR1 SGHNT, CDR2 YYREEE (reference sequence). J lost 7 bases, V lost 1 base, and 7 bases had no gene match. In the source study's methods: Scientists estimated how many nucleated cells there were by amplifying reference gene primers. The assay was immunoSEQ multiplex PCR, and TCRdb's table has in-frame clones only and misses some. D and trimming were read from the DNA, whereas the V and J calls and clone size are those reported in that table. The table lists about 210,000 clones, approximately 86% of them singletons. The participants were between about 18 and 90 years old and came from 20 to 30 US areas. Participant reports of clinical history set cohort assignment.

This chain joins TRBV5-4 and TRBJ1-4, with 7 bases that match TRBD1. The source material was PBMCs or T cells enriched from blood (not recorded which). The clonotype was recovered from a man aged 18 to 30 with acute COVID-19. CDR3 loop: CASSLYTGVGEKLFF. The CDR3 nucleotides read TGTGCCAGCAGCTTGTATACAGGGGTGGGTGAAAAACTGTTTTTT.